The TCR beta chain described here comes from a study of radiotherapy plus CTLA-4 blockade in lung cancer. Ipilimumab CTLA-4 blockade and focal radiation were given to patients with chemo-refractory metastatic non-small-cell lung cancer. Trimming removed 5 bases from V and 8 bases from J, with 16 bases in between. Germline-derived CDR1 and CDR2 are LNHNV and YYDKDF (reference sequence). This CDR3 region has 14 residues. Profiling relied on immunoSEQ multiplex PCR, and the TCRdb table lists in-frame clones only, not all of them. The sample records approximately 80,000 clones, 60% to 85% being singletons.

The V and J genes are TRBV15 and TRBJ2-1; TRBD1 might be the D (5 bases). This TCR was recovered from a human donor with non-small cell lung cancer whose response to radiotherapy plus ipilimumab could not be evaluated. Some clones in this sample may be carry-over from other donors' samples. The material was peripheral blood, obtained from a patient treated with radiotherapy plus ipilimumab. The CDR3 bases are TGTGCCACCAGCCGGAGCAGAGTGACAGATGAGCAGTTCTTC. This gives the protein CATSRSRVTDEQFF.